Listed below are T cell receptor beta chains from one sample, sequenced in a study of siplizumab effects on memory and regulatory T cells. Sequencing used immunoSEQ multiplex PCR; TCRdb keeps in-frame clones, though not all of them. Of about 85,000 clones listed, just under 95% were seen once; the top ten hold less than 20%. Sequencing was carried out using CD8+ T cells sorted from blood. These receptors were collected from a human donor in good health. Both conserved end residues are part of each CDR3. The D gene is left open where the match is weak. A clone size is listed for some rows: how often the clone was seen (once, few, many), or a class if it is expanded.

>TRBJ1-4|-|TRBV4-2|-
CASSQDNFGETNEKLFF
TGTGCCAGCAGCCAAGACAATTTTGGGGAAACTAATGAAAAACTGTTTTTT
>TRBJ2-1|TRBD2|TRBV7-8|-
CASSLGTSGSYNEQFF
TGTGCCAGCAGCCTCGGGACTAGCGGCTCCTACAATGAGCAGTTCTTC
>TRBJ2-1|-|TRBV29-1|-
CSVAGGAYNEQFF
TGCAGCGTTGCAGGGGGGGCCTACAATGAGCAGTTCTTC
>TRBJ2-7|TRBD2|TRBV6-1|once
CASSEWAGGSYEQYF
TGTGCCAGCAGTGAGTGGGCGGGAGGGAGCTACGAGCAGTACTTC
>TRBJ2-7|-|TRBV9|once
CASSSGGGTQYEQYF
TGTGCCAGCAGCTCCGGGGGCGGGACACAGTACGAGCAGTACTTC
>TRBJ1-2|-|TRBV29-1|once
CSVTDYGYTF
TGCAGCGTGACAGACTATGGCTACACCTTC
>TRBJ2-3|TRBD2|TRBV9|once
CASSVSAGVNTDTQYF
TGTGCCAGCAGCGTATCAGCGGGAGTTAACACAGATACGCAGTATTTT
>TRBJ2-7|-|TRBV11-2|-
CASSLDLLGLALGEQYF
TGTGCCAGCAGCTTAGATCTGTTGGGGCTAGCCCTAGGAGAGCAGTACTTC
>TRBJ2-2|TRBD1|TRBV11-3|-
CASKDRGTGELFF
TGTGCCAGCAAGGACAGGGGCACCGGGGAGCTGTTTTTT
>TRBJ1-1|TRBD1|TRBV19|-
CASSTGTDWDTEAFF
TGTGCCAGTAGTACCGGGACAGATTGGGACACTGAAGCTTTCTTT
>TRBJ1-5|-|TRBV19|once
CASRSGYNQPQHF
TGTGCCAGTAGATCAGGGTACAATCAGCCCCAGCATTTT
>TRBJ2-7|-|TRBV6-1|-
CASQNGGRRSYEQYF
TGTGCCAGCCAGAATGGGGGCCGGAGATCCTACGAGCAGTACTTC
>TRBJ2-1|-|TRBV9|-
CASSVGGGGGNEQFF
TGTGCCAGCAGCGTAGGTGGGGGAGGAGGCAATGAGCAGTTCTTC
>TRBJ1-2|-|TRBV19|-
CASSYNRYYTF
TGTGCCAGTAGTTATAACAGATACTACACCTTC
>TRBJ2-5|TRBD1|TRBV18|-
CASSPQDRGTGETQYF
TGTGCCAGCTCACCACAGGACAGGGGTACTGGGGAGACCCAGTACTTC
>TRBJ1-4|TRBD1|TRBV7-6|once
CASSLQGGREKLFF
TGTGCCAGCAGCCTACAGGGGGGGCGCGAAAAACTGTTTTTT
>TRBJ2-2|-|TRBV5-1|-
CASSLDGRNTGELFF
TGCGCCAGCAGCTTGGATGGCAGGAACACCGGGGAGCTGTTTTTT
>TRBJ2-7|-|TRBV18|-
CASSPGGGWNPYEQYF
TGTGCCAGCTCACCAGGGGGTGGATGGAACCCCTACGAGCAGTACTTC
>TRBJ1-3|-|TRBV19|-
CASSISGGSGNTIYF
TGTGCCAGTAGTATAAGTGGGGGATCTGGAAACACCATATATTTT
>TRBJ2-7|TRBD2|TRBV15|-
CATRRAGDLYEQYF
TGTGCCACCAGAAGAGCGGGAGATCTCTACGAGCAGTACTTC
>TRBJ2-2|-|TRBV5-1|-
CASSTGDTGELFF
TGCGCCAGCAGCACGGGAGACACCGGGGAGCTGTTTTTT
>TRBJ2-1|TRBD2|TRBV28|-
CASSLRREAHNEQFF
TGTGCCAGCAGTCTCCGGCGGGAGGCCCACAATGAGCAGTTCTTC
>TRBJ1-1|-|TRBV7-9|-
CASSLALRAVPEAFF
TGTGCCAGCAGCTTAGCGCTAAGAGCAGTCCCTGAAGCTTTCTTT
>TRBJ1-1|TRBD1|TRBV6-6|-
CASTPRIDRGHTEAFF
TGTGCCAGCACCCCACGAATAGACAGGGGGCACACTGAAGCTTTCTTT
>TRBJ2-1|TRBD2|TRBV7-9|-
CASSFGTSGNNEQFF
TGTGCCAGCAGCTTCGGGACTAGCGGGAACAATGAGCAGTTCTTC
>TRBJ2-7|-|TRBV4-2|-
CASSPESLYEQYF
TGTGCCAGCAGCCCCGAAAGTCTTTACGAGCAGTACTTC
>TRBJ2-3|TRBD1|TRBV6-1|-
CASSGTGVTDTQYF
TGTGCCAGCAGTGGGACAGGGGTTACAGATACGCAGTATTTT
>TRBJ2-5|-|TRBV7-8|-
CASSLGYTQETQYF
TGTGCCAGCAGCTTGGGGTATACCCAAGAGACCCAGTACTTC
>TRBJ2-1|-|TRBV7-3|-
CASSPTPFYNEQFF
TGTGCCAGCAGCCCTACGCCCTTCTACAATGAGCAGTTCTTC
>TRBJ2-3|TRBD2|TRBV4-1|-
CASSQETSGRLDTQYF
TGCGCCAGCAGCCAAGAGACTAGCGGGAGATTGGATACGCAGTATTTT
>TRBJ2-1|-|TRBV7-9|-
CASSPPGRDYNEQFF
TGTGCCAGCAGCCCCCCGGGACGGGACTACAATGAGCAGTTCTTC
>TRBJ2-1|TRBD2|TRBV5-8|-
CASSLVPAGVEQFF
TGTGCCAGCAGCTTGGTCCCAGCGGGAGTAGAGCAGTTCTTC
>TRBJ1-2|-|TRBV5-4|once
CASSPLQGSYGYTF
TGTGCCAGCAGCCCGCTACAGGGTAGCTATGGCTACACCTTC
>TRBJ1-1|-|TRBV11-2|-
CASSASPGGNTEAFF
TGTGCCAGCAGCGCGTCCCCGGGAGGGAACACTGAAGCTTTCTTT
>TRBJ2-7|-|TRBV6-5|-
CASSRASTYEQYF
TGTGCCAGCAGCCGCGCCTCGACGTACGAGCAGTACTTC
>TRBJ2-5|TRBD1|TRBV10-3|-
CAISESARSGQHQETQYF
TGTGCCATCAGTGAGTCGGCCCGCTCGGGACAGCACCAAGAGACCCAGTACTTC
>TRBJ2-7|-|TRBV19|-
CASSIVFGTPTYEQYF
TGTGCCAGTAGTATAGTTTTCGGGACACCGACCTACGAGCAGTACTTC
>TRBJ2-5|-|TRBV6-6|-
CASTSHRVRGRETQYF
TGTGCCAGCACATCGCACAGGGTTCGGGGGCGTGAGACCCAGTACTTC
>TRBJ2-7|-|TRBV27|-
CASSLGVGEQYF
TGTGCCAGCAGTTTGGGGGTAGGCGAGCAGTACTTC
>TRBJ2-7|TRBD1|TRBV9|-
CASSDGQGSHEQYF
TGTGCCAGCAGCGACGGACAGGGTTCTCACGAGCAGTACTTC
>TRBJ2-1|TRBD1|TRBV11-2|-
CASSSQGKQFF
TGTGCCAGCAGCTCACAGGGGAAGCAGTTCTTC
>TRBJ2-7|-|TRBV7-8|once
CASSLASTLTSDEQYF
TGTGCCAGCAGCTTAGCGTCGACCCTCACTTCCGACGAGCAGTACTTC